This TCR beta chain is from a study of T cell repertoires in cytomegalovirus infection. This clonotype has a handful of counts. Using its own MiXCR run on the reads, TCRdb lists one record per CDR3 protein. The sample includes more than 400,000 distinct CDR3 sequences, around 27% of them seen just once. Deletions cut 3 bases from V and 3 bases from J, with 7 bases between. Germline loops: CDR1 SQVTM, CDR2 ANQGSEA. This CDR3 contains 12 residues. The chain couples TRBV29-1 to TRBJ2-3; D is ambiguous. The sequence derives from a human donor in good health (CMV status not recorded). Some clones in this sample may be carry-over from other donors' samples. The sequencing input was PBMCs. CDR3 nucleotides: TGCAGCGTTGAGGGCGGTACAGATACGCAGTATTTT. Translation: CSVEGGTDTQYF.